The sequence of this T cell receptor (beta chain) was determined in a study of the immune and genomic landscape of osteosarcoma. Study-wide context: Most patients, about 77%, had localized disease at diagnosis. Whole-study results and caveats: Reference clonality came from outside normal skin and healthy blood, not matched tissue. Productive clonality stayed low overall, though C3 exceeded C1. A single dominant hyperexpanded clone appeared in about 5 cases, each with <100 clonotypes.

The method was immunoSEQ multiplex PCR; TCRdb's version includes in-frame clones alone and lacks a portion of them. The profile shows about 4,600 clones, 71% of them singletons. The post-treatment osteosarcoma tumors were primary, local recurrence or metastasis specimens from poor-prognosis patients. Details on this clone: As yet, its antigen is unknown.

Germline CDR1 reads SEHNR; CDR2 reads FQNEAQ (reference sequence). This CDR3 has 11 amino acids. Trimming left V 3 bases short and J 5 bases short, with 5 bases between. The chain recombines TRBV7-9 with TRBJ2-7; D is uncertain. The source of this sequence is a human donor with osteosarcoma. The specimen sequenced was osteosarcoma tumor tissue from the femur. The CDR3 protein is CASSFFDEQYF. The CDR3 nucleotides are TGTGCCAGCAGCTTTTTCGACGAGCAGTACTTC.